The entry below gives a single TCR beta chain sequence along with its context. This clone's antigen is unknown. No qualities accompany the bases; no much larger clone lies one base away. Trimmed from V: 5 bases; trimmed from J: 2 bases; junction bases lacking a gene match: 13. The CDR3 has 17 amino acids, counting the end cysteine and phenylalanine. Only the CDR3 part of the read is kept: 51 bases, read in frame from the first base. The germline V gene specifies KGHSH as CDR1 and LQKENI as CDR2. CD8 naive samples were CD45RO-negative cells positively selected for CCR7, giving a CD45RA+CCR7+ population that excluded TemRA cells. Donors were healthy HIV-negative adults with no recently reported acute infections or vaccinations. Every donor was a Caucasian adult residing in Nashville, Tennessee, USA. After blood collection by leukapheresis, PBMCs were isolated using Ficoll-Histopaque density gradient centrifugation and then cryopreserved in the vapor phase of liquid nitrogen. Purity and quantity of every magnetically sorted T cell population were checked by analytical flow cytometry. From each sorted fraction, genomic DNA was isolated and quantified by UV absorbance on a Nanodrop 2000c.

This record belongs to a study of shared clonotypes between healthy human individuals (dated by TCRdb to 2019 to 2021). General notes on the study: The cohort included three men and a couple of women between 18 and 49 years of age. Per donor, three plates each were used for CD4 naive and CD4 memory, two for CD8 naive, and one for CD8 memory. Blood TCR repertoires of roughly five healthy adults were deeply sequenced to estimate repertoire size and the extent of clonotype sharing between individuals. Libraries were prepared and TCR repertoires were sequenced by different laboratories using diverse techniques, in order to increase sequencing depth and limit assay-specific biases. Between about 0.94 and 8.9 billion PBMCs per donor were obtained by leukapheresis. What the work shows at the level of the full study, not this receptor alone: Higher generation probabilities were observed for clonotypes shared by all four sorted-subset donors than for non-shared clonotypes. The genetic and exposure-history diversity represented was limited by the small number of donors. Pairwise subsampling led to the expectation that sequencing depth would affect the degree of clonotype sharing among donors. Even with the large sequencing depth, rarefaction of the sorted-subset datasets indicated that sequencing was incomplete. Larger estimated clonotype richness was generally found for naive subsets than for memory subsets. Sampling was limited to blood, and TCR repertoires in tissue likely differ from TCR repertoires in blood. Sharing across a few donors was observed for approximately 5% of naive CD4, under 4% of naive CD8, about 2.5% of memory CD4, and less than 0.45% of memory CD8 clonotypes.

Using the deep immunoSEQ assay, TCR CDR3 regions were amplified from genomic DNA by multiplex PCR. Extracted genomic DNA from each cell subset was spread evenly across all wells of several immunoSEQ 96-well plates, with each plate serving as a replicate. For sorted subsets, about 200 ng genomic DNA, equal to tens of thousands of T cell genomes, was loaded into each replicate PCR. Purified libraries were measured with a Qubit 3.0 fluorometer, size-checked on a Bioanalyzer 2100, and measured again with the KAPA Library Quantification kit. A separate single-read 150-cycle Illumina NextSeq 550 flow cell was used to sequence each immunoSEQ 96-well plate. The authors' pipeline ran thus. Because the immunoSEQ output held only junctional sequences and lacked quality scores, the filtering could not match the filtering applied to full-length reads. Sequences were annotated with PyIR, a Python wrapper for IgBLAST v1.9, using IMGT germline references to assign V/J genes and CDR3. Reads with weak V/J assignments (E-value above 1e-6), missing CDR3, stop codons, out-of-frame junctions, or ambiguous translated residues were removed. V3J clonotypes were defined as sequences sharing an identical inferred V gene, J gene, and CDR3 amino acid sequence. Percentage overlap between repertoires was computed as shared unique clonotypes divided by the size of the smaller repertoire. Richness of each repertoire was evaluated using RTK rarefaction, the Chao1 estimator, and Recon v2.1 estimates of unobserved clonotypes. Generation probabilities were computed with OLGA for all TCRbeta clonotypes obtained by the gDNA method from a handful of donors. In TCRdb, the immuneACCESS table is reduced to in-frame sequences with V and J assigned. These tables do not hold every clone; where another copy was compared, an unresolved V gene accounts for under half, and the others remain unexplained. For V, J and clone size, that table is used; D and trimming come from the DNA. This sample holds about 800,000 clones; 95% to 97% were observed only once. Less than 0.25% of the sample rests with the top ten.

What was sequenced was naive CD8+ T cells sorted from blood. This sample's cell subset or site label indicates: CD45RA+CCR7+. The sequence joins TRBV18 to TRBJ2-7; 9 central nucleotides agree with TRBD1. The origin of this receptor is a man aged 25-40 years in good health. The sequenced DNA is TGTGCCAGCTCAGACCGGGACAGGGAACCAGGTACCTACGAGCAGTACTTC. The encoded protein is CASSDRDREPGTYEQYF.